This TCR beta chain was recorded in a study of T cell responses to AZD1222 COVID-19 vaccine. The method was immunoSEQ multiplex PCR; TCRdb's version includes in-frame clones alone and lacks a portion of them. The sample has around 110,000 clones; about 90% are singletons. Regarding this clone: Antigen unknown.

V dropped 0 bases and J dropped 1; count of bases not matched to a gene: 6. CDR3 length: 16 residues. The germline V gene has CDR1 SGHRS and CDR2 YFSETQ. Findings and caveats of the study: Only a handful of people who got AZD1222 tested seropositive at baseline. Repertoires were obtained solely post-peak T cell response. Females outnumbered males among donors, who were mostly white British; clonal diversity was possibly underestimated. Spike-specific TCR breadth and depth grew following two AZD1222 doses.

This clonotype originated in an adult who received the AZD1222 COVID-19 vaccine. The chain combines TRBV5-1 with TRBJ2-5, with 7 bases lining up with TRBD2. The source was peripheral blood, collected 28 days after the second AZD1222 dose. The chain's CDR3 is CASSLGPGGGQETQYF. For the CDR3, the DNA is TGCGCCAGCAGCTTGGGTCCCGGCGGGGGCCAAGAGACCCAGTACTTC.